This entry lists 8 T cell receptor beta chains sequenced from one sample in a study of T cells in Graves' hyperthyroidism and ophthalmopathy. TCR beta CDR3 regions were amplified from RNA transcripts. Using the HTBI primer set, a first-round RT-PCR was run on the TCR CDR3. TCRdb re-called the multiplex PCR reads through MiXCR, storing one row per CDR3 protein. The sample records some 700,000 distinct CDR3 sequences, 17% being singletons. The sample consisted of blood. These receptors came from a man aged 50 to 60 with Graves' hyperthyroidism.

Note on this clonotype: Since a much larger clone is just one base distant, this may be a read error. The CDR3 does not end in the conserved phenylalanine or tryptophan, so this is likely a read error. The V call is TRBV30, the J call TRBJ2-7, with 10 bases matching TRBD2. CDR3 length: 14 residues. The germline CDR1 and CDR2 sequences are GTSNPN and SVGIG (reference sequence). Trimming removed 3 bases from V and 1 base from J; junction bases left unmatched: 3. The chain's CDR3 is CAWRPSGSSYEQYL. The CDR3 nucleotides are TGTGCCTGGAGGCCTAGCGGGAGTTCCTACGAGCAGTACCTC.

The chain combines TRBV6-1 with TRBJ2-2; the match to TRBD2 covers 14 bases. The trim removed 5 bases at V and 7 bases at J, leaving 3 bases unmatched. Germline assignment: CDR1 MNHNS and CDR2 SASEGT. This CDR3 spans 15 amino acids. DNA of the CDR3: TGTGCCAGCAGTCGACTAGCGGGAGGGAACGGGGAGCTGTTTTTT. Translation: CASSRLAGGNGELFF.

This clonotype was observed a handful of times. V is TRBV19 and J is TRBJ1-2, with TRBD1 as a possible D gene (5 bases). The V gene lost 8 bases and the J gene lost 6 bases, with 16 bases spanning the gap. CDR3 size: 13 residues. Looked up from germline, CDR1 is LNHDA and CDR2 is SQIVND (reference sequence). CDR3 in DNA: TGTGCCAGTGGGGGTGGCCCTCAGGATGGCTACACCTTC. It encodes CASGGGPQDGYTF.

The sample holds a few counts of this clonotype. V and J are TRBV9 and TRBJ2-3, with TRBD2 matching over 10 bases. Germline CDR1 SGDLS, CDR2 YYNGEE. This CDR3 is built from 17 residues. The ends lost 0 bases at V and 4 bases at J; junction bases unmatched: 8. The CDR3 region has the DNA TGTGCCAGCAGCGTAGGTGGGCTAGCGGGAGCGGCAGATACGCAGTATTTT. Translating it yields CASSVGGLAGAADTQYF.

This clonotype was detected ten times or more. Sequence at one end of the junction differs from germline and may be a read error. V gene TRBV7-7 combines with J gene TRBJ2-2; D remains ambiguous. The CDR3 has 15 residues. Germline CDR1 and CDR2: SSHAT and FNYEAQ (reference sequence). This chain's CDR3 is CASSLIDSPTGELFF. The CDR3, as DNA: TGTGCTAGCAGCTTAATAGATAGTCCGACCGGGGAGCTGTTTTTT.

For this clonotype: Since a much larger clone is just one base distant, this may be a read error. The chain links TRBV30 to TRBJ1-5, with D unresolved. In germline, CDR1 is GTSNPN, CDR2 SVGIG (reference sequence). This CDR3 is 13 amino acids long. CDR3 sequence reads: CAWSVLSKQPQHF. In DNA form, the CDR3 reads TGTGCCTGGAGTGTACTCAGCAAGCAGCCCCAGCATTTT.

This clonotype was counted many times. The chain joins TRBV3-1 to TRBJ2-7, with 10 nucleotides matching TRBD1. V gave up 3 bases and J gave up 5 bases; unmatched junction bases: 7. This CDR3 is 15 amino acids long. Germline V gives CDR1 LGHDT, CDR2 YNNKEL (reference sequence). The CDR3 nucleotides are TGTGCCAGCAGCCACCTCGGGACAGGGGTCGACGAGCAGTACTTC. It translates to CASSHLGTGVDEQYF.

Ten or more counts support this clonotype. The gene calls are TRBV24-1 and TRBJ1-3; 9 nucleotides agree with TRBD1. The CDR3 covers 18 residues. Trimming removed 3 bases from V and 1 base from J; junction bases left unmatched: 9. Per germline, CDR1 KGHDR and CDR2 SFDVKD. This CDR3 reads CATSDPGTGPDSGNTIYF. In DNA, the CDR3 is TGTGCCACCAGTGATCCCGGGACAGGGCCAGATTCTGGAAACACCATATATTTT.